A selection of T cell receptor beta chains follows, all from one sample in a study of vaccination effects on CD4 cells after COVID-19. For these receptors, no antigen is known. Sequencing used immunoSEQ multiplex PCR; TCRdb keeps in-frame clones, though not all of them. The sample lists 50,000 to 70,000 clones; approximately 78% were seen once. The starting material was CD4+ T cells from PBMCs cultured without peptide, obtained before COVID-19 vaccination. The receptors shown here come from a human donor who had a prior SARS-CoV-2 infection. The CDR3 runs from the conserved cysteine through the conserved F or W. The D gene is left open where the match is weak. Clone size appears in some rows only: once, few, many, or a class for an expanded clone.

clone_size j_call d_call v_call cdr3_nt cdr3_aa
few TRBJ1-1 . TRBV18 TGTGCCAGCTCATTTTCGACAGTGCCGAACACTGAAGCTTTCTTT CASSFSTVPNTEAFF
. TRBJ1-6 . TRBV10-3 TGTGCCACCCCCGGCCGGACAGCCTCCTATAATTCACCCCTCCACTTT CATPGRTASYNSPLHF
. TRBJ1-5 . TRBV5-8 TGTGCCAGCAGCCGCCGGGACCCCCTTATAGCCCAGCATTTT CASSRRDPLIAQHF
few TRBJ2-5 . TRBV18 TGTGCCAGCTCACCACAAGAGACCCAGTACTTC CASSPQETQYF
. TRBJ2-5 . TRBV11-3 TGTGCCAGCAGCTTAAGGCCGGGAGAACATGAGACCCAGTACTTC CASSLRPGEHETQYF
. TRBJ2-3 . TRBV19 TGTGCCAGTAGTATCGGGCTCTTACTTGGTACGCAGTATTTT CASSIGLLLGTQYF
. TRBJ1-1 TRBD1 TRBV5-1 TGCGCCAGCAGCCCTTCTTTAGACAGGGACACTGAAGCTTTCTTT CASSPSLDRDTEAFF
once TRBJ2-3 . TRBV19 TGTGCCAGTAGGGGGACGGGCACAGATACGCAGTATTTT CASRGTGTDTQYF
. TRBJ2-5 TRBD2 TRBV7-8 TGTGCCACAAAAGCAACTCAAGCGGGGGGGGGCCAAGAGACCCAGTACTTC CATKATQAGGGQETQYF
. TRBJ1-5 . TRBV7-2 TGTGCCAGCAGCTTATTCGATCAGCCCCAGCATTTT CASSLFDQPQHF
. TRBJ2-7 TRBD1 TRBV28 TGTGCCAGCAGACAGGGGACCTACGAGCAGTACTTC CASRQGTYEQYF
few TRBJ1-3 . TRBV7-9 TGTGCCAGCAGCTTAGACGCGTCTCCTGGAAACACCATATATTTT CASSLDASPGNTIYF
few TRBJ2-1 . TRBV30 TGTGCCTGGAGTGTATTCCGTGGGAGTACCTACAATGAGCAGTTCTTC CAWSVFRGSTYNEQFF
. TRBJ2-4 . TRBV5-6 TGTGCCAGCAGCTTGGCGGGGAGCGCCAAAAACATTCAGTACTTC CASSLAGSAKNIQYF
. TRBJ1-3 . TRBV6-2/TRBV6-3 TGTGCCAGCAGTTTCTCTGGAAACACCATATATTTT CASSFSGNTIYF
. TRBJ2-5 TRBD1 TRBV5-5 TGTGCCAGCAGCTTACCGACAGGGGCAGAGACCCAGTACTTC CASSLPTGAETQYF
. TRBJ2-5 . TRBV4-2 TGTGCCAGCAGCCAAGAATTGGCCGGGGAGACCCAGTACTTC CASSQELAGETQYF
. TRBJ1-1 . TRBV11-1 TGTGCCAGCAGCCAGAATGCCAGGGTCACTGTAACTTTCTTT CASSQNARVTVTFF
. TRBJ1-3 . TRBV18 TGTGCCAGCTCAGACAGATTCATCTCTGGAAACACCATATATTTT CASSDRFISGNTIYF
. TRBJ1-5 . TRBV6-2/TRBV6-3 TGTGCCAGCATCCCTGGGCGGGGGCTTGGAAATCAGCCCCAGCATTTT CASIPGRGLGNQPQHF
. TRBJ1-6 TRBD1 TRBV6-1 TGTGCCAGCAGTGAATTGGGGACAGGGGATTCACCCCTCCACTTT CASSELGTGDSPLHF
. TRBJ2-2 TRBD2 TRBV7-3 TGTGCCAGCAGCTATAGCGGGAAGGGCGGGGAGCTGTTTTTT CASSYSGKGGELFF
. TRBJ2-7 . TRBV18 TGTGCCAGCTCACCCCTAGCGGACAGCTACGAGCAGTACTTC CASSPLADSYEQYF
. TRBJ1-1 . TRBV9 TGTGCCAGCAGCGCCTCAGCTAACACTGAAGCTTTCTTT CASSASANTEAFF
. TRBJ2-2 . TRBV19 TGTGCCAGTAGTATTCACGCCGGGGAGCTGTTTTTT CASSIHAGELFF
. TRBJ2-4 . TRBV11-2 TGTGCCAGCAGCTTAGATCTGAGGGGGAAGGCCAAAAACATTCAGTACTTC CASSLDLRGKAKNIQYF
once TRBJ1-2 TRBD1 TRBV7-2 TGTGCCAGCAGCTTAACGCCTATAGTCACAGGGGGCGCTTACTATGGCTACACCTTC CASSLTPIVTGGAYYGYTF
few TRBJ2-1 . TRBV7-9 TGTGCCAGCAGCTGGGGGGACGGGCTGGCGAATGAGCAGTTCTTC CASSWGDGLANEQFF
. TRBJ1-6 . TRBV7-9 TGTGCCAGCAGCACCCTTGATAATTCACCCCTCCACTTT CASSTLDNSPLHF
. TRBJ2-1 . TRBV5-1 TGCGCCAGCAGCTTAATAGACGGGGACTACAATGAGCAGTTCTTC CASSLIDGDYNEQFF
. TRBJ1-2 . TRBV4-1 TGCGCCAGCAGCCAAACAGGTTTATCGGGCTACACCTTC CASSQTGLSGYTF
few TRBJ1-2 . TRBV5-6 TGTGCCAGCTTGGAACGAGGCTACACCTTC CASLERGYTF
. TRBJ2-1 TRBD2 TRBV14 TGTGCCAGCAGCCAACGGGGAGCGGGGAATGAGCAGTTCTTC CASSQRGAGNEQFF
. TRBJ1-3 . TRBV14 TGTGCCAGCAGACCCAGCGGAAGCTCTGGAAACACCATATATTTT CASRPSGSSGNTIYF
once TRBJ2-7 TRBD2 TRBV5-5 TGTGCCAGCAGCTTGGTAGCGGGGGGGCCCTACGAGCAGTACTTC CASSLVAGGPYEQYF
. TRBJ2-3 . TRBV5-4 TGTGCCAGCAGGGTAAGGGGGCGGGGCACTTTGGATACGCAGTATTTT CASRVRGRGTLDTQYF
. TRBJ1-2 . TRBV19 TGTGCCAGTAGTATAAGGGGGATTGCCTATGGCTACACCTTC CASSIRGIAYGYTF
. TRBJ2-5 . TRBV19 TGTGCCAGTAGTAGCGTTCTCCAAGAGACCCAGTACTTC CASSSVLQETQYF
. TRBJ2-7 TRBD1 TRBV2 TGTGCCAGCAACCGGGACAGGGGTACCTACGAGCAGTACTTC CASNRDRGTYEQYF
few TRBJ1-2 . TRBV18 TGTGCCAGCTCACCAGTGGGCTCCTATGGCTACACCTTC CASSPVGSYGYTF